The sequence of this TCR beta chain was determined in a study of vaccination and CD4 T cells after COVID-19. Across the study: Spike peptides, overlapping and drawn from SARS-CoV-2, HCoV-NL63, HCoV-OC43 and HCoV-229E, were used to stimulate cells.

Sequenced with the Oncomine TCR Beta short-read assay was DNA taken from cultured CD4+ T cells. Cultured CD4+ T cells were the source of extracted genomic DNA. TCRdb re-called the PCR reads through MiXCR, storing one row per CDR3 protein. The sample lists some 8,900 distinct CDR3 sequences; less than 35% were seen once. Points on this clonotype: Its cognate antigen is unknown.

The germline V gene has CDR1 GTSNPN and CDR2 SVGIG (reference sequence). Trimming pared 3 bases from V and 11 bases from J, leaving 16 bases between. The CDR3 is 12 residues long. Stated treatment: roughly ten-day PBMC culture with coronavirus spike peptide pools or control peptides (ViraFEST assay). Researchers collected the unexposed donor's CD4+ T cells before the COVID-19 pandemic (2011-2018). Cell culture was performed with 1.5 million to 2 million PBMCs per well in the presence of around 9.4 IU/ml IL-2 and 10 ug/ml peptide pools. Testing used SARS-CoV-2 S/N and four cold-coronavirus spikes on unexposed-donor CD4+ T cells, cells permitting.

This sequence originates from a human donor in good health. The rearrangement uses TRBV30 and TRBJ1-1; tentatively, D is TRBD1 (5 bases). The sample was CD4+ T cells from blood, cultured in vitro. The CDR3 sequence: CAWRKRDLRAFF. The CDR3 DNA sequence: TGTGCCTGGAGGAAGAGGGACCTCCGTGCTTTCTTT.